This T cell receptor (beta chain) is from a study of technical replicates of blood from several donors. Sequencing used immunoSEQ multiplex PCR; TCRdb keeps in-frame clones, though not all of them. The table has tens of thousands of clones, more than 80% seen once. Trimming pared 2 bases from V and 3 bases from J, leaving 11 bases between. Germline V gene lookup returns CDR1 MDHEN and CDR2 SYDVKM. The CDR3 extends over 15 amino acids. Sequencing input: T cells isolated from PBMCs. The clonotype was recovered from a human donor in good health. This chain connects TRBV28 to TRBJ1-5, with a possible D match to TRBD1 (5 bases). The CDR3 sequence: CASSLHQGYNQPQHF. In nucleotides, the CDR3 is TGTGCCAGCAGTTTACACCAGGGTTACAATCAGCCCCAGCATTTT. The complete variable domain, with remaining parts taken from reference TRBV28 and TRBJ1-5, reads DVKVTQSSRYLVKRTGEKVFLECVQDMDHENMFWYRQDPGLGLRLIYFSYDVKMKEKGDIPEGYSVSREKKERFSLILESASTNQTSMYLCASSLHQGYNQPQHFGDGTRLSIL.